Listed below are T cell receptor beta chains from one sample, sequenced in a study of cytomegalovirus exposure and HLA in healthy donors. The data were produced by immunoSEQ multiplex PCR, yet TCRdb's version contains in-frame clones alone and is incomplete. Altogether roughly 130,000 clones are present, about four fifths being singletons, with the ten largest covering 5% to 6%. Sequences were obtained from PBMCs. The receptors stem from a man under 40 in good health and CMV-seronegative. Both conserved end residues are part of each CDR3. Fields, in order: V gene, J gene, CDR3 length, CDR3 protein.

v_gene: TRBV11-2; j_gene: TRBJ2-7; len: 15; CDR3aa: CASSLGSGWGYEQYF
v_gene: TRBV7-3; j_gene: TRBJ2-1; len: 16; CDR3aa: CASSKIPGFSYNEQFF
v_gene: TRBV7-8; j_gene: TRBJ2-1; len: 13; CDR3aa: CASSIARAGEQFF
v_gene: TRBV7-9; j_gene: TRBJ1-1; len: 15; CDR3aa: CASSLVTGGGTEAFF
v_gene: TRBV9; j_gene: TRBJ2-3; len: 17; CDR3aa: CASSPAPGSGHTDTQYF
v_gene: TRBV5-1; j_gene: TRBJ2-5; len: 18; CDR3aa: CASSGPGGDWGRRETQYF
v_gene: TRBV30; j_gene: TRBJ1-2; len: 15; CDR3aa: CACPFGGATNYGYTF
v_gene: TRBV13; j_gene: TRBJ2-7; len: 16; CDR3aa: CASSLGVGRTGYEQYF
v_gene: TRBV4-2; j_gene: TRBJ2-3; len: 15; CDR3aa: CASSPSGGGTDTQYF
v_gene: TRBV25-1; j_gene: TRBJ2-2; len: 15; CDR3aa: CASSDAAGETGELFF
v_gene: TRBV5-4; j_gene: TRBJ2-3; len: 15; CDR3aa: CASSLGGQSTDTQYF
v_gene: TRBV29-1; j_gene: TRBJ1-1; len: 12; CDR3aa: CSVMGVYTEAFF
v_gene: TRBV7-9; j_gene: TRBJ1-1; len: 13; CDR3aa: CASSLRLNTEAFF
v_gene: TRBV10-2; j_gene: TRBJ1-4; len: 15; CDR3aa: CASRTQGEGNEKLFF
v_gene: TRBV7-3; j_gene: TRBJ2-1; len: 15; CDR3aa: CASSVSGSWGNEQFF
v_gene: TRBV19; j_gene: TRBJ2-1; len: 17; CDR3aa: CASSIEGSVAGGREQFF
v_gene: TRBV19; j_gene: TRBJ1-2; len: 15; CDR3aa: CASTPGAGPNYGYTF
v_gene: TRBV5-1; j_gene: TRBJ2-3; len: 20; CDR3aa: CASSLTPGQRGWTSTDTQYF
v_gene: TRBV9; j_gene: TRBJ2-7; len: 18; CDR3aa: CASQPGQEMIRKTYEQYF
v_gene: TRBV18; j_gene: TRBJ1-2; len: 14; CDR3aa: CASSPGTGIYGYTF
v_gene: TRBV6-5; j_gene: TRBJ2-1; len: 15; CDR3aa: CASSSRQVGQYEQFF
v_gene: TRBV28; j_gene: TRBJ2-1; len: 18; CDR3aa: CATRRISGRGSSYNEQFF
v_gene: TRBV2; j_gene: TRBJ1-5; len: 14; CDR3aa: CASSKGQENQPQHF
v_gene: TRBV5-6; j_gene: TRBJ1-4; len: 16; CDR3aa: CASSLGPTGGNEKLFF
v_gene: TRBV9; j_gene: TRBJ2-3; len: 15; CDR3aa: CASSAGTSGRDTQYF
v_gene: TRBV5-1; j_gene: TRBJ2-2; len: 17; CDR3aa: CASGPIAGGPGTGELFF
v_gene: TRBV5-1; j_gene: TRBJ1-3; len: 16; CDR3aa: CASSTNYVSSGNTIYF
v_gene: TRBV18; j_gene: TRBJ2-7; len: 14; CDR3aa: CASSPGTGAYEQYF
v_gene: TRBV27; j_gene: TRBJ1-2; len: 13; CDR3aa: CASSQQGNYGYTF
v_gene: TRBV9; j_gene: TRBJ1-1; len: 14; CDR3aa: CASSVGRGPTEAFF
v_gene: TRBV5-6; j_gene: TRBJ1-4; len: 14; CDR3aa: CASSFRGPMEKLFF
v_gene: TRBV13; j_gene: TRBJ2-7; len: 15; CDR3aa: CASSRKGQGTGEQYF
v_gene: TRBV7-6; j_gene: TRBJ2-5; len: 12; CDR3aa: CATSPGGETQYF
v_gene: TRBV18; j_gene: -; len: 14; CDR3aa: CASSPPGTSYEQYF
v_gene: TRBV6-1; j_gene: TRBJ2-5; len: 13; CDR3aa: CASSVDYQETQYF
v_gene: TRBV19; j_gene: TRBJ2-7; len: 14; CDR3aa: CASSIRGHLYEQYF
v_gene: TRBV6-5; j_gene: TRBJ2-5; len: 14; CDR3aa: CASSRWRGRETQYF
v_gene: TRBV6-1; j_gene: TRBJ1-2; len: 13; CDR3aa: CASSVTGSYGYTF
v_gene: TRBV30; j_gene: TRBJ2-1; len: 12; CDR3aa: CAWSSIWAEQFF
v_gene: TRBV30; j_gene: TRBJ1-1; len: 19; CDR3aa: CAWSPGQGALYDMNTEAFF
v_gene: TRBV18; j_gene: TRBJ1-2; len: 15; CDR3aa: CASSRGQINSRGYTF
v_gene: TRBV6-5; j_gene: TRBJ2-1; len: 14; CDR3aa: CASSYGGVDNEQFF